The clone carrying this T cell receptor beta chain occurred many times. From the 5' RACE reads, TCRdb called clonotypes with MiXCR, one entry per CDR3 protein. Among about 82,000 distinct CDR3 sequences listed, about 5% were seen once. The entry originates in a study of T cells of healthy individuals. The CDR3 length is 13 residues. Per germline, CDR1 SQVTM and CDR2 ANQGSEA. With V trimmed by 5 bases and J by 2 bases, 6 bases remained unmatched. The receptor was derived from a female donor in good health. The gene calls are TRBV29-1 and TRBJ2-7, with 7 bases matching TRBD1. CDR3 region: CSVLGQDTYEQYF. The CDR3 coding sequence is TGCAGCGTTCTTGGACAGGATACCTACGAGCAGTACTTC.